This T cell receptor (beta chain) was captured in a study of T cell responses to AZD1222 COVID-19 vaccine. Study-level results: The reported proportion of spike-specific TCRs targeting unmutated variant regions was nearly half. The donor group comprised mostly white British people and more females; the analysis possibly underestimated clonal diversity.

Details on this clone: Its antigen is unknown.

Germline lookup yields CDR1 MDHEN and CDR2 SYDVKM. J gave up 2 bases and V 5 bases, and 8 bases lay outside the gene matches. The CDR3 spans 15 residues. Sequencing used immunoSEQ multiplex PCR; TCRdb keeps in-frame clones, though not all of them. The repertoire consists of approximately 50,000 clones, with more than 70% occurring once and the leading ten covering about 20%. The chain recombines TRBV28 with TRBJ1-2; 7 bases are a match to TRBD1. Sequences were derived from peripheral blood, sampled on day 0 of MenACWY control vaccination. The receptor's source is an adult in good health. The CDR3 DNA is TGTGCCAGCAGTCCGCGAGGGGGCGGAAACTATGGCTACACCTTC. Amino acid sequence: CASSPRGGGNYGYTF.